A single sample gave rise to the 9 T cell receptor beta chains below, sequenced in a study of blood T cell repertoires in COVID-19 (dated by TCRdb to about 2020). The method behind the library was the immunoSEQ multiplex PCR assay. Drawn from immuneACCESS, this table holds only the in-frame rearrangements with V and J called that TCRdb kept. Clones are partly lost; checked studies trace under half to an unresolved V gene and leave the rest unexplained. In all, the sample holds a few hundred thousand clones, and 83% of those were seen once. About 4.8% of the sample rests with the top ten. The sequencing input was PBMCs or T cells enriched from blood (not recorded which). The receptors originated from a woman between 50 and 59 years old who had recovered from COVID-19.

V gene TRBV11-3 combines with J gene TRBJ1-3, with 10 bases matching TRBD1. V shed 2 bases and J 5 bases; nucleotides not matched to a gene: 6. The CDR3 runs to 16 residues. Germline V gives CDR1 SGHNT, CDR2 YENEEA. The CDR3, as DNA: TGTGCCAGCAGCTTAACGGGACAGGGGAGAAGAAACACCATATATTTT. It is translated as CASSLTGQGRRNTIYF.

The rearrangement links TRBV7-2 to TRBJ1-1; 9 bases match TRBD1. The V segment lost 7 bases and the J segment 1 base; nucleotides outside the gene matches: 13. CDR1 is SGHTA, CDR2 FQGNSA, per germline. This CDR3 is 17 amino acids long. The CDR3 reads CASNRPGQGLRNTEAFF. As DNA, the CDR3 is TGTGCCAGCAATCGACCGGGACAGGGTTTACGGAACACTGAAGCTTTCTTT.

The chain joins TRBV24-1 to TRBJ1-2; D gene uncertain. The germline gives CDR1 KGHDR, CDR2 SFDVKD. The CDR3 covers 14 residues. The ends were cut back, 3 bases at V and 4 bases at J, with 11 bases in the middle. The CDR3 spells CATSDGLTSYGYTF. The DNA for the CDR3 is TGTGCCACCAGTGATGGTCTCACCAGCTATGGCTACACCTTC.

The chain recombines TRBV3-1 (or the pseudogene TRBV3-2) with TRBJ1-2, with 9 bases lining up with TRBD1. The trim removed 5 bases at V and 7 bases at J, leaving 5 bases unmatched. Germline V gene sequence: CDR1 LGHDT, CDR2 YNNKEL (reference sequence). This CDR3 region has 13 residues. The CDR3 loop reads CASSTDRGLGYTF. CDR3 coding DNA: TGTGCCAGCAGCACGGACAGGGGTCTTGGCTACACCTTC.

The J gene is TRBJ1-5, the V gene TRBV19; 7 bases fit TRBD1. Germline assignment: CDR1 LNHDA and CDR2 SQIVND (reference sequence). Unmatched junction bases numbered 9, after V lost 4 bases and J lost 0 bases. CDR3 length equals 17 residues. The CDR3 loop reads CASSTGTDVYSNQPQHF. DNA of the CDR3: TGTGCCAGTAGTACCGGGACAGACGTTTATAGCAATCAGCCCCAGCATTTT.

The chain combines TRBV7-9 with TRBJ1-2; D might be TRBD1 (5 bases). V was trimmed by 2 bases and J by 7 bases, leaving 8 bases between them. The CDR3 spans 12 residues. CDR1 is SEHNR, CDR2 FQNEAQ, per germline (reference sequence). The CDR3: CASSLSGGGYTF. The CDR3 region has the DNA TGTGCCAGCAGCTTATCCGGGGGTGGCTACACCTTC. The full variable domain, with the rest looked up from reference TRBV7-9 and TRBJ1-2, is DTGVSQNPRHKITKRGQNVTFRCDPISEHNRLYWYRQTLGQGPEFLTYFQNEAQLEKSRLLSDRFSAERPKGSFSTLEIQRTEQGDSAMYLCASSLSGGGYTFGSGTRLTVV.

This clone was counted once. CDR3 in amino acids: CASTGAGGFVGELFF. The DNA for the CDR3 is TGTGCCAGCACGGGGGCAGGGGGTTTCGTCGGGGAGCTGTTTTTT. The V and J genes are TRBV19 and TRBJ2-2; tentative D call: TRBD1 (7 bases). V was clipped by 9 bases and J by 7 bases, with 21 bases between them. The CDR3 spans 15 residues. Germline CDR1 reads LNHDA; CDR2 reads SQIVND (reference sequence).

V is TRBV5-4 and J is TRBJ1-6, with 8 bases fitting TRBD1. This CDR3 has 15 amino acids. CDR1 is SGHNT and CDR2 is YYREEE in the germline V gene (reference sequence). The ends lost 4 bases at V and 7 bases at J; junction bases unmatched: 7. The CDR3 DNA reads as TGTGCCAGCAGCCACCGACAGGGGAACAATTCACCCCTCCACTTT. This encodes CASSHRQGNNSPLHF.

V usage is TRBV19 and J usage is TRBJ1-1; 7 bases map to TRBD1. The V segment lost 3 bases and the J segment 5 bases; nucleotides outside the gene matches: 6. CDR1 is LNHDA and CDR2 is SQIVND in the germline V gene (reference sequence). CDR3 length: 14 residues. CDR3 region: CASSITGVGTEAFF. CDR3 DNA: TGTGCCAGTAGTATCACAGGGGTAGGAACTGAAGCTTTCTTT.